This passage covers 23 T cell receptor beta chains from one sample sequenced in a study of CD8 T cells in Susac syndrome. With random hexamers, about 0.5 to 1 ug RNA was reverse transcribed. TCRdb analysed the immunoSEQ multiplex PCR reads with MiXCR anew, one entry per CDR3 protein. Of under 70,000 distinct CDR3 sequences listed, just over 90% are singletons. The sequencing input was CD8+ T cells from PBMCs. Receptors originate from a human donor in good health.

The chain uses TRBV12-3 or TRBV12-4 and TRBJ1-2; D unclear. Trimming removed 2 bases from V and 2 bases from J, with 12 bases in between. The CDR3 has 15 residues. The CDR3 DNA reads as TGTGCCAGCAGTTTAAGTGGCAGACCCAACTATGGCTACACCTTC. Translated: CASSLSGRPNYGYTF.

J is TRBJ2-1 and V is TRBV7-6; maybe TRBD2 (6 bases). CDR3 length equals 16 residues. Germline-derived CDR1 and CDR2 are SGHVS and FNYEAQ. Deletions cut 0 bases from V and 7 bases from J, with 16 bases between. Written as DNA, the CDR3 is TGTGCCAGCAGCTTAGCGCTCGGTAGCGGTGCAAATGAGCAGTTCTTC. Its translation: CASSLALGSGANEQFF. The full variable domain, completed using reference TRBV7-6 and TRBJ2-1, is GAGVSQSPRYKVTKRGQDVALRCDPISGHVSLYWYRQALGQGPEFLTYFNYEAQQDKSGLPNDRFSAERPEGSISTLTIQRTEQRDSAMYRCASSLALGSGANEQFFGPGTRLTVL.

The chain couples TRBV3-1 to TRBJ2-3; D may be TRBD2 (6 bases). The CDR3 extends over 13 amino acids. V lost 4 bases, J lost 4 bases, and 9 bases lay in between. CDR1 and CDR2 (germline): LGHDT, YNNKEL (reference sequence). The CDR3 loop reads CASSPGAADTQYF. The CDR3 region has the DNA TGTGCCAGCAGCCCGGGAGCGGCAGATACGCAGTATTTT.

The chain has TRBV4-2 and TRBJ2-4; D ambiguous. V lost 1 base, J lost 8 bases, and 9 bases lay in between. CDR3 length equals 13 residues. From germline, CDR1 is LGHNA and CDR2 YNFKEQ. This chain's CDR3 is CASSQVVGHIQYF. The CDR3 coding sequence is TGTGCCAGCAGCCAAGTTGTCGGCCACATTCAGTACTTC.

The chain joins TRBV9 to TRBJ2-7, with TRBD1 matching 8 bases. V gave up 3 bases and J gave up 1 base; unmatched junction bases: 6. Germline assignment: CDR1 SGDLS and CDR2 YYNGEE. This CDR3 is 15 amino acids long. The CDR3 DNA reads TGTGCCAGCAGCGCGGGGACAGGTTTATCCTACGAGCAGTACTTC. As protein: CASSAGTGLSYEQYF.

The rearrangement joins TRBV3-1 to TRBJ2-3, with TRBD2 as a possible D gene (7 bases). Between the trimmed V and J ends, which lost 7 bases and 1 base, there was a span of 21 bases. CDR1 and CDR2 from the germline V gene are LGHDT and YNNKEL (reference sequence). The CDR3 length is 17 residues. CDR3: CASTAPGGGPRTDTQYF. As DNA, the CDR3 is TGTGCCAGCACGGCTCCTGGGGGGGGCCCCCGCACAGATACGCAGTATTTT.

This clonotype has a handful of counts. The V call is TRBV4-3, the J call TRBJ2-7; TRBD1 might be the D (6 bases). This CDR3 spans 13 amino acids. CDR1 is LGHNA, CDR2 YSLEER, per germline. Trimming shortened V by 7 bases and J by 0 bases, and 10 bases separated the two germline ends. The CDR3 sequence: CASTRDNSYEQYF. The CDR3 bases are TGCGCCAGCACCCGGGACAACTCCTACGAGCAGTACTTC.

The chain has TRBV6-5 and TRBJ2-7; D uncertain. CDR3 length: 14 residues. Between the trimmed V and J ends, which lost 0 bases and 1 base, there was a span of 7 bases. CDR1 MNHEY and CDR2 SVGAGI come from the germline V gene. The CDR3: CASSYSSGSYEQYF. The CDR3 DNA reads as TGTGCCAGCAGTTACTCGTCTGGGTCCTACGAGCAGTACTTC.

The chain carries TRBV30 and TRBJ2-3; 9 nucleotides match TRBD1. The germline gives CDR1 GTSNPN, CDR2 SVGIG (reference sequence). With V trimmed by 7 bases and J by 5 bases, 10 bases remained unmatched. This CDR3 is built from 14 residues. The CDR3 coding sequence is TGTGCCTCACACAGGGGGCGCGAAATAGATACGCAGTATTTT. It is translated as CASHRGREIDTQYF.

This sequence joins TRBV25-1 and TRBJ2-1; tentatively, D is TRBD1 (6 bases). CDR1 is MGHDK, CDR2 SYGVNS, per germline. V shed 5 bases and J shed 2 bases, with 28 bases lying between them. The length of the CDR3 is 20 residues. The CDR3 DNA reads as TGTGCCAGCAGTCCAAAGGGGGTTAGCTCCCCCTTAAGCACCTACAATGAGCAGTTCTTC. Encoded protein: CASSPKGVSSPLSTYNEQFF.

This rearrangement joins TRBV12-3 or TRBV12-4 to TRBJ2-5; D is perhaps TRBD1 (6 bases). V lost 6 bases to trimming and J lost 4 bases, with 18 bases between them. This CDR3 spans 15 amino acids. The CDR3 DNA is TGTGCCAGCAGCAGCGTAAGAGGGGGAGTAGAGACCCAGTACTTC. Translated, it gives CASSSVRGGVETQYF.

About this clonotype itself: One junction end disagrees with the germline gene, perhaps due to a read error. In DNA form, the CDR3 reads TGCGCCAGCAGCCCAAGGGACAGCGTATCCTACGAGCAGTACTTC. Protein sequence: CASSPRDSVSYEQYF. V gene TRBV7-9 combines with J gene TRBJ2-7, with 7 bases identical to TRBD1. The CDR3 sequence is 15 residues long. In germline, CDR1 is SEHNR, CDR2 FQNEAQ (reference sequence).

CDR3 protein: CASSENRFEQFF. CDR3 nucleotides: TGTGCCAGCAGTGAAAACAGGTTTGAGCAGTTCTTC. The gene calls are TRBV27 and TRBJ2-1; tentatively, D is TRBD1 (5 bases). CDR3 size: 12 residues. The germline V gene has CDR1 MNHEY and CDR2 SMNVEV (reference sequence). Deletions cut 5 bases from V and 9 bases from J, with 11 bases between.

V gene TRBV7-9 combines with J gene TRBJ2-4; TRBD2 might be the D (6 bases). V gave up 1 base and J gave up 7 bases, with 11 bases separating them. There are 14 residues in the CDR3. CDR1 is SEHNR, CDR2 FQNEAQ, per germline (reference sequence). CDR3: CASSLEGGVNIQYF. DNA for the CDR3: TGTGCCAGCAGCTTAGAGGGCGGGGTCAACATTCAGTACTTC.

The chain has TRBV5-4 and TRBJ2-4; the D gene is possibly TRBD2 (6 bases). V shed 4 bases and J shed 5 bases, with 19 bases lying between them. This CDR3 comprises 16 residues. The germline gives CDR1 SGHNT, CDR2 YYREEE (reference sequence). Written as DNA, the CDR3 is TGTGCCAGCAGCCCTGGGGGGACGGGGAAAGAAAACATTCAGTACTTC. The encoded protein is CASSPGGTGKENIQYF.

The chain couples TRBV7-9 to TRBJ2-2, with D hard to call. CDR1 is SEHNR, CDR2 FQNEAQ, per germline (reference sequence). The CDR3 runs 15 residues. V was shortened by 1 base and J by 5 bases, with 11 bases between the two germline ends. The DNA for the CDR3 is TGTGCCAGCAGCTTAGGACCGGACGGAACCGGGGAGCTGTTTTTT. Its translation is CASSLGPDGTGELFF.

The chain recombines TRBV4-1 with TRBJ2-2; 7 positions agree with TRBD1. The germline gives CDR1 MGHRA, CDR2 YSYEKL. CDR3 length: 15 residues. After removal of 0 bases from V and 5 bases from J, the junction contained 3 bases not matched to a gene. The CDR3 DNA is TGCGCCAGCAGCCAAGACAGGGGGATAACCGGGGAGCTGTTTTTT. Translating it yields CASSQDRGITGELFF.

The chain has TRBV29-1 and TRBJ2-7, with a weak D call TRBD1 (5 bases). The germline CDR1 and CDR2 sequences are SQVTM and ANQGSEA. This CDR3 comprises 13 residues. Trimming removed 5 bases at V and 5 bases at J, with 16 bases between. As DNA, the CDR3 is TGCAGCGTTCTTGGGGCAAATGTAGACGAGCAGTACTTC. Its translation is CSVLGANVDEQYF.

The rearrangement links TRBV4-2 to TRBJ2-3; no clear D. This CDR3 contains 14 residues. Trimming took off 2 bases at V and 0 bases at J, with 6 bases between the two ends. From germline, CDR1 is LGHNA and CDR2 YNFKEQ. CDR3 in DNA: TGTGCCAGCAGCCAACGGTCTAGCACAGATACGCAGTATTTT. Amino acids: CASSQRSSTDTQYF.

This rearrangement joins TRBV6-5 to TRBJ2-1; 8 nucleotides align to TRBD2. The CDR3 covers 16 residues. The germline gives CDR1 MNHEY, CDR2 SVGAGI. The ends lost 2 bases at V and 5 bases at J; junction bases unmatched: 8. The CDR3 reads CASSYTSGGQNNEQFF. CDR3 DNA sequence: TGTGCCAGCAGTTACACCAGCGGGGGCCAAAACAATGAGCAGTTCTTC.

The chain links TRBV4-3 to TRBJ2-7; TRBD2 is a possible D gene (5 bases). CDR3 size: 14 residues. The germline V gene has CDR1 LGHNA and CDR2 YSLEER. Trimming removed 0 bases from V and 3 bases from J, with 9 bases in between. DNA for the CDR3: TGCGCCAGCAGCCAAGATGAGGGAAGCTACGAGCAGTACTTC. Protein: CASSQDEGSYEQYF.

V and J are TRBV20-1 and TRBJ2-7, with TRBD1 identical over 11 bases. This CDR3 comprises 13 residues. CDR1 and CDR2 (germline): DFQATT, SNEGSKA (reference sequence). Trimming removed 6 bases from V and 6 bases from J; junction bases left unmatched: 7. The DNA of the CDR3 is TGCAGTGCGCCGGGACAGGGGGGGGGCGAGCAGTACTTC. It codes for CSAPGQGGGEQYF.

This rearrangement joins TRBV6-2 or TRBV6-3 to TRBJ1-2; D possibly corresponds to TRBD1 (5 bases). Trimming removed 2 bases at V and 0 bases at J, with 10 bases between. CDR3 length equals 15 residues. Germline V CDR1 and CDR2: MNHEY, SVGEGT. The CDR3 bases are TGTGCCAGCAGTTACCTTGGACAAACTAACTATGGCTACACCTTC. Translated: CASSYLGQTNYGYTF.